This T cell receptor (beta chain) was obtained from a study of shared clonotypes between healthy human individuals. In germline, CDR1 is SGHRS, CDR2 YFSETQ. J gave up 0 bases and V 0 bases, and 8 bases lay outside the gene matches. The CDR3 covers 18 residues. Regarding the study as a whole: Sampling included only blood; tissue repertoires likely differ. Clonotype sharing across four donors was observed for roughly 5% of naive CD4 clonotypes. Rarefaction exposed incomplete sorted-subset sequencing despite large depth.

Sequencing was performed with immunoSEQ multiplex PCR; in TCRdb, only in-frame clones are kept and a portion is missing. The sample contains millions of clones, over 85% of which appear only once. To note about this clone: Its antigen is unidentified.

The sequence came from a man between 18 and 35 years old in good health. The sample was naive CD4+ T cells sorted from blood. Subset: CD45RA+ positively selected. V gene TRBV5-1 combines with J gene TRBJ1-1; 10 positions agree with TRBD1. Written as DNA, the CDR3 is TGCGCCAGCAGCTTGGAGGACAGGGGGTCACGGGTGAACACTGAAGCTTTCTTT. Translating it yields CASSLEDRGSRVNTEAFF.